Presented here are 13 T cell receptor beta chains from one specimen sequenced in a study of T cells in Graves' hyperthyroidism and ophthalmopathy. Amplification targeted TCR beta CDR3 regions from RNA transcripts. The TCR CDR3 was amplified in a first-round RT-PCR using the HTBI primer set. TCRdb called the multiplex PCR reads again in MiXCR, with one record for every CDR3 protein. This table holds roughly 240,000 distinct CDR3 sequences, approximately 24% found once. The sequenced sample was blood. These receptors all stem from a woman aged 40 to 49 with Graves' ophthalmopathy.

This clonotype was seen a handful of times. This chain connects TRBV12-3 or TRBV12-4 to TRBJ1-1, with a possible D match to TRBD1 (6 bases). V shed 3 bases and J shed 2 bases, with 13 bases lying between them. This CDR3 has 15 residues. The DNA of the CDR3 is TGTGCCAGCAGTTTTGGGCAGGGGATAAACACTGAAGCTTTCTTT. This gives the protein CASSFGQGINTEAFF.

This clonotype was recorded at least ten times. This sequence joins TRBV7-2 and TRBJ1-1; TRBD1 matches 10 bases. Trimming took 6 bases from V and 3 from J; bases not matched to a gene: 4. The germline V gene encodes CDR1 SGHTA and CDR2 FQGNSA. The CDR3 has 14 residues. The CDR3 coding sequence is TGTGCCAGCAGGGTGGACAGGGGGGACACTGAAGCTTTCTTT. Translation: CASRVDRGDTEAFF.

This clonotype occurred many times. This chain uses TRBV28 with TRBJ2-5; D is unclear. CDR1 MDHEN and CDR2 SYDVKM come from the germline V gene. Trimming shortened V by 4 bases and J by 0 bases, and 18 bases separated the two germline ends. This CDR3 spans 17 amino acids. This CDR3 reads CASSSRTQPPNQETQYF. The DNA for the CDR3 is TGTGCCAGCAGTTCCAGAACCCAACCGCCAAACCAAGAGACCCAGTACTTC.

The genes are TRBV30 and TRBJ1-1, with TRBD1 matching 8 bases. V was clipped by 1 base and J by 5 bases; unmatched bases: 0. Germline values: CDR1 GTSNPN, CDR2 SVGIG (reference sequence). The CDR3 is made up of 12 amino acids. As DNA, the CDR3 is TGTGCCTGGAGTGGGACAGGGACTGAAGCTTTCTTT. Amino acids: CAWSGTGTEAFF.

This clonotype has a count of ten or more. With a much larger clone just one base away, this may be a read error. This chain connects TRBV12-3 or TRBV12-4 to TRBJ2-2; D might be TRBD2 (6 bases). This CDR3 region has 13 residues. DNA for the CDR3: TGTGCCAGCCGGAGGGTAGACACCGAGGAGCTGTTTTTT. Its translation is CASRRVDTEELFF.

CDR3: CASSLRDRGGYTF. CDR3 nucleotides: TGTGCCAGCAGTCTCCGGGACAGGGGTGGCTACACCTTC. The chain combines TRBV12-3 or TRBV12-4 with TRBJ1-2, with 10 bases identical to TRBD1. The CDR3 consists of 13 residues. V dropped 5 bases and J dropped 7; count of bases not matched to a gene: 4.

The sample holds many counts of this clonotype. The CDR3 DNA sequence: TGTGCCTGGTGTAAAGGGGCCTCGTTGGAGGCTTTCTTT. This codes for CAWCKGASLEAFF. The chain carries TRBV30 and TRBJ1-1; a possible D gene is TRBD1 (5 bases). Trimming cost V 5 bases and J 11 bases, with 21 bases left between them. Germline lookup yields CDR1 GTSNPN and CDR2 SVGIG (reference sequence). This CDR3 has 13 amino acids.

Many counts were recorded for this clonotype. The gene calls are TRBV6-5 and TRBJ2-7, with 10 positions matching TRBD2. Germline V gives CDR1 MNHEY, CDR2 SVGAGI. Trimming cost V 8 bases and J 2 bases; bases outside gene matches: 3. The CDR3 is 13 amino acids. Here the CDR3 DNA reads TGTGCCAGCTTCGGGACTAGCGCCTACGAGCAGTACTTC. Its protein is CASFGTSAYEQYF.

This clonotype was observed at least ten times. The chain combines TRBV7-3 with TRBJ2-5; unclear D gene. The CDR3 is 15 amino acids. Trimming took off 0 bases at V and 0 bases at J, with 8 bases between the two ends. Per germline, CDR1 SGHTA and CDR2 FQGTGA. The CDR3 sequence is CASSLTGSYQETQYF. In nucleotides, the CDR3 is TGTGCCAGCAGCTTAACAGGGTCGTACCAAGAGACCCAGTACTTC.

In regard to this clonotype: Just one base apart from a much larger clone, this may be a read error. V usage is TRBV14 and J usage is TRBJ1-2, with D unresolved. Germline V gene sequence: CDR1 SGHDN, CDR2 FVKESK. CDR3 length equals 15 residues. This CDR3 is CVSSQTPQGLYGYTF. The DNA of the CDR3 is TGTGTCAGCAGCCAAACCCCCCAAGGGCTTTATGGCTACACCTTC.

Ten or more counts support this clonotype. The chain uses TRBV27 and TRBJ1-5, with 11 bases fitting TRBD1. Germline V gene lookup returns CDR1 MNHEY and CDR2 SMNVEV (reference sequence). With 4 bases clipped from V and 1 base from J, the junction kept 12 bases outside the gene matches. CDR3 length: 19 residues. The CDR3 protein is CASSSIVGQGGESNQPQHF. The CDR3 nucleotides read TGTGCCAGCAGTTCTATTGTGGGACAGGGGGGTGAAAGCAATCAGCCCCAGCATTTT.

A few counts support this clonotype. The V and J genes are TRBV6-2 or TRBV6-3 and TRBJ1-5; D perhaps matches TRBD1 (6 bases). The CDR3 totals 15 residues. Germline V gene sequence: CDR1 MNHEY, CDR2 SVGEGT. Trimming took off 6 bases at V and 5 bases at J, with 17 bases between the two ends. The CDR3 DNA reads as TGTGCCAGCAGGAAGGAGGGGGATTTCGATCAGCCCCAGCATTTT. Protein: CASRKEGDFDQPQHF.

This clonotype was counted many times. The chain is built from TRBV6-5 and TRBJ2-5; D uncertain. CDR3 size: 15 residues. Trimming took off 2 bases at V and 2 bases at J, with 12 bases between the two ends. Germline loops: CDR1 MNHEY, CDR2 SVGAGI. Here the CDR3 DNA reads TGTGCCAGCAGTTACGGGTGGGGTCGGCAAGAGACCCAGTACTTC. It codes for CASSYGWGRQETQYF.